Below are 23 T cell receptor beta chains sequenced from a single sample in a study of PD-1 blockade in classical Hodgkin lymphoma. The time point was: cycle 4 day 1 (C4D1), after five to seven weeks of nivolumab. The patients all showed relapse after autologous stem cell transplantation, while their brentuximab vedotin exposure varied. The repertoire was sequenced with immunoSEQ multiplex PCR; TCRdb's copy has only in-frame clones and lacks some. The sample comprises almost 95,000 clones, 83% of which are singletons, and approximately 17% rests with the top ten. The sequencing here drew on peripheral blood mononuclear cells (PBMCs), taken before the fourth cycle of nivolumab. The receptors were gathered from a human donor with classical Hodgkin lymphoma.

This chain uses TRBV5-1 with TRBJ2-3, with D uncertain. V was shortened by 4 bases and J by 1 base, with 13 bases between the two germline ends. The CDR3 runs to 15 residues. Per the germline V gene, CDR1 is SGHRS and CDR2 is YFSETQ. The CDR3 region is CASSTVADRTDTQYF. The CDR3 DNA is TGCGCCAGCAGCACCGTAGCAGATCGCACAGATACGCAGTATTTT.

The chain links TRBV6-5 to TRBJ1-1, with 7 bases that match TRBD1. With 6 bases clipped from V and 5 bases from J, the junction kept 9 bases outside the gene matches. CDR1 and CDR2 (germline): MNHEY, SVGAGI. The CDR3 loop spans 14 amino acids. CDR3 sequence: CASSPQGGWTEAFF. The CDR3 region has the DNA TGTGCCAGCAGCCCCCAGGGGGGGTGGACTGAAGCTTTCTTT.

This chain links TRBV10-3 with TRBJ2-5; D gene unclear. V was shortened by 2 bases and J by 5 bases, with 9 bases between the two germline ends. The CDR3 has 13 residues. Per germline, CDR1 ENHRY and CDR2 SYGVKD. The CDR3, as DNA: TGTGCCATCAGTGAGGGGGATGGGGAGACCCAGTACTTC. Translation gives CAISEGDGETQYF.

This chain links TRBV11-2 with TRBJ2-1, with D unresolved. The V end lost 5 bases, the J end lost 8 bases, and 13 bases lay between the germline ends. The CDR3 spans 13 residues. Germline CDR1 SGHAT, CDR2 FQNNGV. CDR3 nucleotide sequence: TGTGCCAGCAGCCGACTGTCAGTCTATGAGCAGTTCTTC. Translating it yields CASSRLSVYEQFF.

V usage is TRBV29-1 and J usage is TRBJ2-3; D gene unclear. V was clipped by 3 bases and J by 5 bases, with 15 bases between them. Per the germline V gene, CDR1 is SQVTM and CDR2 is ANQGSEA. This CDR3 spans 14 amino acids. The CDR3 sequence is CSVEVTAKGDTQYF. In DNA form, the CDR3 reads TGCAGCGTTGAGGTGACCGCGAAGGGAGATACGCAGTATTTT.

Only one count was recorded for this clone. This chain connects TRBV27 to TRBJ1-2, with D possibly matching TRBD1 (5 bases). This CDR3 has 13 residues. The germline gives CDR1 MNHEY, CDR2 SMNVEV (reference sequence). The germline V and J ends were trimmed by 2 bases and 3 bases, with 7 bases remaining between them. CDR3 coding DNA: TGTGCCAGCAGTTTAACAGGTTACTATGGCTACACCTTC. Translating gives CASSLTGYYGYTF.

This chain joins TRBV10-3 and TRBJ2-1; 7 bases are shared with TRBD2. J was trimmed by 5 bases and V by 8 bases; bases with no gene match: 6. Germline V gene data show CDR1 as ENHRY and CDR2 as SYGVKD. The CDR3 runs 13 residues. The CDR3 protein is CAIGGSPDNEQFF. As DNA, the CDR3 is TGTGCCATCGGCGGGAGCCCTGACAATGAGCAGTTCTTC.

The chain is built from TRBV7-2 and TRBJ1-3; D remains ambiguous. The CDR3 is 14 amino acids. V lost 0 bases, J lost 5 bases, and 8 bases lay in between. Per germline, CDR1 SGHTA and CDR2 FQGNSA. CDR3 DNA sequence: TGTGCCAGCAGCTTAGCTGTAGGGAGAAACACCATATATTTT. Protein product: CASSLAVGRNTIYF. Looking up the rest from reference TRBV7-2 and TRBJ1-3 gives the full variable domain: GAGVSQSPSNKVTEKGKDVELRCDPISGHTALYWYRQSLGQGLEFLIYFQGNSAPDKSGLPSDRFSAERTGGSVSTLTIQRTQQEDSAVYLCASSLAVGRNTIYFGEGSWLTVV.

V gene TRBV29-1 combines with J gene TRBJ2-1, with D tentatively TRBD1 (6 bases). This CDR3 region has 13 residues. Germline CDR1 SQVTM, CDR2 ANQGSEA. V was shortened by 5 bases and J by 8 bases, with 16 bases between the two germline ends. The CDR3 region has the DNA TGCAGCGTTATCGCCCAGGGGTCGCATGAGCAGTTCTTC. Its translation: CSVIAQGSHEQFF.

This chain connects TRBV7-6 to TRBJ2-7; 15 nucleotides match TRBD2. Germline CDR1 and CDR2: SGHVS and FNYEAQ. Germline trimming cut 4 bases from V and 2 bases from J; bases unmatched to any gene: 12. The CDR3 covers 19 residues. CDR3 region: CASSSRPGLAGGLTYEQYF. In DNA form, the CDR3 reads TGTGCCAGCAGCTCCCGACCGGGACTAGCGGGAGGCCTCACCTACGAGCAGTACTTC.

The V call is TRBV19, the J call TRBJ2-2; TRBD1 is a possible D gene (6 bases). Looked up from germline, CDR1 is LNHDA and CDR2 is SQIVND (reference sequence). Trimming took off 7 bases at V and 3 bases at J, with 30 bases between the two ends. This CDR3 is built from 20 residues. Here the CDR3 DNA reads TGTGCCAGTACTTCCCACAGGGTAGGGCTTTTGGGAATGGACACCGGGGAGCTGTTTTTT. Translating gives CASTSHRVGLLGMDTGELFF. The full variable domain, with the rest looked up from reference TRBV19 and TRBJ2-2, is DGGITQSPKYLFRKEGQNVTLSCEQNLNHDAMYWYRQDPGQGLRLIYYSQIVNDFQKGDIAEGYSVSREKKESFPLTVTSAQKNPTAFYLCASTSHRVGLLGMDTGELFFGEGSRLTVL.

CDR3 region: CASSPGQGQYF. The CDR3 DNA reads TGTGCCAGCAGCCCCGGACAGGGTCAGTACTTC. The chain joins TRBV7-9 to TRBJ2-7; 8 nucleotides align to TRBD1. The CDR3 extends over 11 amino acids. The germline gives CDR1 SEHNR, CDR2 FQNEAQ (reference sequence). V was pared by 5 bases and J by 10 bases, with 4 bases of the junction left unmatched.

The chain is built from TRBV7-8 and TRBJ2-1; D remains unclear. Trimming removed 3 bases from V and 1 base from J, with 13 bases in between. Germline CDR1 is SGHVS and CDR2 is FQNEAQ. The CDR3 is 16 amino acids. CDR3: CASSFLGGLSYNEQFF. CDR3 bases: TGTGCCAGCAGCTTCCTTGGCGGTCTTTCCTACAATGAGCAGTTCTTC.

V gene TRBV7-9 combines with J gene TRBJ1-2; TRBD1 might be the D (5 bases). Germline lookup yields CDR1 SEHNR and CDR2 FQNEAQ (reference sequence). This CDR3 contains 12 residues. V lost 0 bases and J 6 bases, leaving 5 bases between the germline ends. The CDR3 loop reads CASSLAGDGYTF. The DNA of the CDR3 is TGTGCCAGCAGCTTAGCAGGGGATGGCTACACCTTC.

The V gene is TRBV7-2, the J gene TRBJ2-3; D ambiguous. The V and J ends lost 7 bases and 5 bases respectively, with 16 bases between them. From germline, CDR1 is SGHTA and CDR2 FQGNSA. The CDR3 has 14 amino acids. For the CDR3, the DNA is TGTGCCAGCACCCCCGGCATGAGGAGAGATACGCAGTATTTT. Its protein is CASTPGMRRDTQYF.

The rearrangement joins TRBV18 to TRBJ2-2, with no clear D. Trimming shortened V by 3 bases and J by 5 bases, and 13 bases separated the two germline ends. Germline values: CDR1 KGHSH, CDR2 LQKENI. This CDR3 contains 15 residues. CDR3 loop: CASSPQQVGTGELFF. The CDR3 DNA follows: TGTGCCAGCTCACCCCAGCAGGTCGGGACCGGGGAGCTGTTTTTT.

V usage is TRBV7-3 and J usage is TRBJ1-4; 7 bases are a match to TRBD1. CDR1 SGHTA and CDR2 FQGTGA come from the germline V gene. With 5 bases clipped from V and 8 bases from J, the junction kept 11 bases outside the gene matches. The CDR3 is made up of 15 amino acids. The CDR3 region has the DNA TGTGCCAGCAGCCCAAACAGGGGCAGCATGGAAAAACTGTTTTTT. It encodes CASSPNRGSMEKLFF.

The V and J genes are TRBV6-5 and TRBJ1-3, with D perhaps TRBD1 (5 bases). Between the trimmed V and J ends, which lost 6 bases and 2 bases, there was a span of 14 bases. The germline V gene has CDR1 MNHEY and CDR2 SVGAGI. The CDR3 runs to 15 residues. CDR3 amino acids: CASRPYQGPGNTIYF. CDR3 nucleotides: TGTGCCAGCAGACCTTACCAGGGCCCTGGAAACACCATATATTTT.

The chain recombines TRBV7-2 with TRBJ2-5; 11 bases fit TRBD1. The germline CDR1 and CDR2 sequences are SGHTA and FQGNSA. This CDR3 contains 14 residues. V trimming: 5 bases; J trimming: 5 bases; junction bases outside the gene matches: 4. This CDR3 is CASSLDRGRETQYF. The CDR3 nucleotides are TGTGCCAGCAGCCTGGACAGGGGGCGGGAGACCCAGTACTTC.

This clone was picked up one time. The J gene is TRBJ2-7, the V gene TRBV7-9, with 12 bases that match TRBD1. The J segment lost 0 bases and the V segment lost 5 bases, leaving 5 bases of the junction unmatched. Germline CDR1 and CDR2: SEHNR and FQNEAQ (reference sequence). The CDR3 covers 16 residues. The CDR3 reads CASSPRGQGASYEQYF. Here the CDR3 DNA reads TGTGCCAGCAGCCCTAGGGGACAGGGGGCCTCCTACGAGCAGTACTTC.

Note on this clone: This sample includes further DNA sequences coding for the same CDR3. This sequence joins TRBV6-6 and TRBJ1-2, with unresolved D. Germline V gives CDR1 MNHNY, CDR2 SVGAGI (reference sequence). Trimming took off 6 bases at V and 2 bases at J, with 10 bases between the two ends. CDR3 length: 13 residues. CDR3 nucleotide sequence: TGTGCCAGCAGCCTTCAGCCGAACTATGGCTACACCTTC. Translation gives CASSLQPNYGYTF.

This clone was counted a single time. The rearrangement links TRBV19 to TRBJ1-1; maybe TRBD1 (5 bases). V was clipped by 6 bases and J by 7 bases, with 9 bases between them. Germline CDR1 LNHDA, CDR2 SQIVND (reference sequence). The CDR3 runs to 11 residues. CDR3 DNA sequence: TGTGCCAGTAGGAGGACAAATGAAGCTTTCTTT. Translation gives CASRRTNEAFF.

The V and J genes are TRBV7-2 and TRBJ2-7; D perhaps matches TRBD2 (6 bases). The ends were cut back, 8 bases at V and 1 base at J, with 6 bases in the middle. CDR3 length: 11 amino acids. Germline CDR1 reads SGHTA; CDR2 reads FQGNSA. DNA of the CDR3: TGTGCCAGCGGGGGGTCCTACGAGCAGTACTTC. Translated, it gives CASGGSYEQYF.